Described below is a single T cell receptor beta chain sequence and its context. Antigen: not known. The data originate from a study of post-analysis software for immune sequencing data. Across the whole study: Recorded disease courses covered relapsing-remitting, secondary progressive and progressive-relapsing multiple sclerosis. Some patients had no subtype annotation. Points from the study as a whole: Co-batched samples clustered tightly together by F measure. Relative to controls, patients with multiple sclerosis showed significantly lower normalized Chao1 diversity.

Unique molecular identifiers were carried by the TCR beta cDNA libraries. Once about 0.9 to 11 million T cells were used, hundreds of thousands of cDNA molecules resulted. TCRdb reprocessed the PCR reads via MiXCR and lists one record per CDR3 protein. The sample lists about 620,000 distinct CDR3 sequences, roughly 45% seen once, with around 1.7% in the top ten. The sequenced sample was blood. The receptor comes from a girl aged 5 to 17 with multiple sclerosis.

The CDR3 reads CASSFDRGSEKLFF. The CDR3 DNA sequence: TGTGCCAGCAGTTTCGACAGGGGAAGTGAAAAACTGTTTTTT. This chain uses TRBV2 with TRBJ1-4, with 8 bases matching TRBD1. CDR3 size: 14 residues. Germline trimming cut 5 bases from V and 7 bases from J; bases unmatched to any gene: 6. Germline assignment: CDR1 SNHLY and CDR2 FYNNEI.